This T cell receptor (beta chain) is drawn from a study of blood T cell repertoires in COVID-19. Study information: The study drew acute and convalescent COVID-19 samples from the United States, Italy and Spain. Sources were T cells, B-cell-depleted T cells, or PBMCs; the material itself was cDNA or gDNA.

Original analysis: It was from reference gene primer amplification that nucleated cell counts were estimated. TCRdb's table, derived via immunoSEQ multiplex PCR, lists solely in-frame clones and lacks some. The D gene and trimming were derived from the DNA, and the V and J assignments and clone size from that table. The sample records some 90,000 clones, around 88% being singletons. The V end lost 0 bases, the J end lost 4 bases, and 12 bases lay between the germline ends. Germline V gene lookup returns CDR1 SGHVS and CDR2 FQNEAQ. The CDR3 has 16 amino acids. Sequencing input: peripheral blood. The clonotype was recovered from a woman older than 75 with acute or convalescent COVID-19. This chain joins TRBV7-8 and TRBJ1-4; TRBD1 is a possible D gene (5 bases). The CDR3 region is CASSLARGGLNEKLFF. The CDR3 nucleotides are TGTGCCAGCAGCTTAGCTCGGGGGGGTCTTAATGAAAAACTGTTTTTT.